The rows below give T cell receptor beta chains drawn from one sample of a study of cytomegalovirus exposure and HLA in healthy donors. The method was immunoSEQ multiplex PCR; TCRdb's version includes in-frame clones alone and lacks a portion of them. The sample consists of roughly 110,000 clones, 71% of them appearing once. Sample: PBMCs. The receptors here all came from a female donor in good health and CMV-seronegative. Both conserved end residues are part of each CDR3. The D gene is left open where the match is weak. Clone size, where shown, is once, few, many, or a class for clones that have expanded.

clone size	V gene	D gene	J gene	CDR3 DNA	CDR3 protein
once	TRBV7-6	NA	TRBJ2-5	TGTGCCAGCAGCCCAGGGGACATTCAAGAGACCCAGTACTTC	CASSPGDIQETQYF
NA	TRBV14	TRBD1	TRBJ2-1	TGTGCCAGCAGCCAAGATTTGGGACAGGGGATTAGTGAGCAGTTCTTC	CASSQDLGQGISEQFF
few	TRBV11-2	NA	TRBJ2-7	TGTGCCAGCAGCTTACAGGCCCTATCCTACGAGCAGTACTTC	CASSLQALSYEQYF
few	TRBV5-5	TRBD2	TRBJ2-7	TGTGCCAGCAGCCATAGCGGGAGGGGTATCAGCGAGCAGTACTTC	CASSHSGRGISEQYF
NA	TRBV5-1	TRBD1	TRBJ1-4	TGCGCCAGCAGCGGACAGGGAAGTGAAAAACTGCTTTTT	CASSGQGSEKLLF
NA	TRBV30	TRBD2	TRBJ2-7	TGTGCCTGTCAGGGCGGGAGCAACTACGAGCAGTACTTC	CACQGGSNYEQYF
few	TRBV5-1	NA	TRBJ2-2	TGCGCCAGCAAAGTGGTCGGTAACACCGGGGAGCTGTTTTTT	CASKVVGNTGELFF
NA	TRBV7-3	TRBD1	TRBJ2-1	TGTGCCAGCAGCTCTTCCGGGACAGGGTGGAATGAGCAGTTCTTC	CASSSSGTGWNEQFF
NA	TRBV2	TRBD2	TRBJ2-5	TGTGCCAGCAGTGAAGATGGTAGCGGGACGGAGACCCAGTACTTC	CASSEDGSGTETQYF
NA	TRBV11-2	TRBD1	TRBJ2-7	TGTGCCAGCAGCTTAGGGACAGGGCCCTACGAGCAGTACTTC	CASSLGTGPYEQYF
NA	TRBV29-1	TRBD2	TRBJ2-2	TGCAGCGTTCTAGCGGGAGGGGCCGGGGAGCTGTTTTTT	CSVLAGGAGELFF
NA	TRBV2	NA	TRBJ2-3	TGTGCCAGCAGTTACCAGGTCCCCCCGGATACGCAGTATTTT	CASSYQVPPDTQYF
NA	TRBV20-1	NA	TRBJ2-7	TGCAGTGCTACCTCCCCGGGCGAGCAGTACTTC	CSATSPGEQYF
NA	TRBV15	TRBD2	TRBJ2-1	TGTGCCACCAGCCGAGGGAGACTAGCGTTTTTGAGCTCCTACAATGAGCAGTTCTTC	CATSRGRLAFLSSYNEQFF
few	TRBV5-1	TRBD2	TRBJ2-1	TGCGCCACCACCCCGGGACTAGCGGGAGCCAATGAGCAGTTCTTC	CATTPGLAGANEQFF
once	TRBV9	NA	TRBJ2-3	TGTGCCAGCAGCTTCCGCGGGGGCGCGACGCAGTATTTT	CASSFRGGATQYF
NA	TRBV1	NA	TRBJ2-3	TGCACCAGCAGCCCCCTACTAGCGGGAGGGCTTTCAGATACGCAGTATTTT	CTSSPLLAGGLSDTQYF
few	TRBV28	NA	TRBJ1-3	TGTGCCAGCAGTCCGCCGGAGGGGCAAGGCGGAAACACCATATATTTT	CASSPPEGQGGNTIYF
NA	TRBV4-2	NA	TRBJ1-2	TGTGCCGGCAGCCAACCTGGGGAGACTTTCTATGGCTACACCTTC	CAGSQPGETFYGYTF
NA	TRBV15	TRBD1	TRBJ2-1	TGTGCCACCTCCCGGGACAGGTACAATGAGCAGTTCTTC	CATSRDRYNEQFF
NA	TRBV6-6	NA	TRBJ2-3	TGTGCCAGCAGTTACCCCCCGGATACGCAGTATTTT	CASSYPPDTQYF
NA	TRBV5-1	NA	TRBJ2-7	TGCGCCAGCAGCTTGGGCGGGCACGAGCAGTACTTC	CASSLGGHEQYF
NA	TRBV30	TRBD1	TRBJ1-2	TGTGCCTGGAGTGCCTGGACAGGGCAAGGCTACACCTTC	CAWSAWTGQGYTF
NA	TRBV7-2	NA	TRBJ2-3	TGTGCCAGCAGCTTACGCACTGGAGGGTATGCGCAGTATTTT	CASSLRTGGYAQYF
few	TRBV5-4	NA	TRBJ2-5	TGTGCCAGCAGCTTGGGACAGCCGGGGGAACAGGAGACCCAGTACTTC	CASSLGQPGEQETQYF
once	TRBV9	TRBD1	TRBJ1-5	TGTGCCAGCAGCTTCGGACAGGGGGACAATCAGCCCCAGCATTTT	CASSFGQGDNQPQHF
few	TRBV11-3	TRBD1	TRBJ1-1	TGTGCCAGCAGCTTAGATGGGACAGGAGACACTGAAGCTTTCTTT	CASSLDGTGDTEAFF
NA	TRBV29-1	NA	TRBJ1-2	TGCAGCGTTGACGTAGTGGGGAGGAATAATAACTATGGCTACACCTTC	CSVDVVGRNNNYGYTF
NA	TRBV4-1	TRBD2	TRBJ2-7	TGCGCCAGCAGCCGTGAACAGGCGGGGACTAGCGAAACCTACGAGCAGTACTTC	CASSREQAGTSETYEQYF
once	TRBV4-1	NA	TRBJ1-2	TGCGCCAGCAGCCAAGAATGGGGGGACTATGGCTACACCTTC	CASSQEWGDYGYTF
NA	TRBV5-6	TRBD1	TRBJ1-1	TGTGCCAGCAGTTTCTCCGGGACAGGTTGGAACACTGAAGCTTTCTTT	CASSFSGTGWNTEAFF
once	TRBV4-2	TRBD1	TRBJ2-2	TGTGCCAGCAGCCCCCGGGGACAGGGGGAGCCCGGGGAGCTGTTTTTT	CASSPRGQGEPGELFF
NA	TRBV9	TRBD1	TRBJ2-7	TGTGCCAGCAGCCCCCGAGGACAGGGAGGCTACGAGCAGTACTTC	CASSPRGQGGYEQYF
few	TRBV10-1	NA	TRBJ2-3	TGCGCCAGCAGTCGCGGACCTGGCGTAGCGGGCACAGATACGCAGTATTTT	CASSRGPGVAGTDTQYF
NA	TRBV11-3	NA	TRBJ2-2	TGTGCCAGCAGTATTACCGGGGAGCTGTTTTTT	CASSITGELFF
NA	TRBV15	NA	TRBJ2-7	TGTGCCACCAGCAGAGATCAGAGGGAACGGCAGTACTTC	CATSRDQRERQYF
NA	TRBV4-1	NA	TRBJ2-7	TGCGCCAGCAGCCCGGCAGGGGGGGAGCAGTACTTC	CASSPAGGEQYF
NA	TRBV10-2	NA	TRBJ1-1	TGCGCCAGCAGTGAGACCAGGGCCGAAGAAGCTTTCTTT	CASSETRAEEAFF
few	TRBV29-1	NA	TRBJ1-2	TGCAGCGTTGAACCGACAGAATATGGCTACACCTTC	CSVEPTEYGYTF
once	TRBV5-1	TRBD2	TRBJ2-3	TGCGCCAGCAGCTTGCTACTAGCGGGAGGCACAGATACGCAGTATTTT	CASSLLLAGGTDTQYF
NA	TRBV29-1	NA	TRBJ2-7	TGCAGCGTTGTGCCCGGGAGCTCCTACGAGCAGTACTTC	CSVVPGSSYEQYF
once	TRBV28	TRBD2	TRBJ2-1	TGTGCCAGCAGTTTGTCATGGACGGGTAGCGGGAGGGGGAGTGAGCAGTTCTTC	CASSLSWTGSGRGSEQFF
NA	TRBV4-1	TRBD1	TRBJ2-7	TGCGCCAGCAGCCTAAGACAGGGGGAGTCCTACGAGCAGTACTTC	CASSLRQGESYEQYF
NA	TRBV7-6	NA	TRBJ1-1	TGTGCCAGCAGCTTGACAGAGTACACTGAAGCTTTCTTT	CASSLTEYTEAFF
few	TRBV30	TRBD1	TRBJ1-1	TGTGCCTGGAGCTTAGGACAGGGTCACACTGAAGCTTTCTTT	CAWSLGQGHTEAFF
NA	TRBV19	NA	TRBJ2-1	TGTGCCAGCATCAGGGGTAATGAGCAGTTCTTC	CASIRGNEQFF
NA	TRBV19	TRBD2	TRBJ2-5	TGTGCCAGTAGTGGGGCTAGCGGGTTTAAAGAGACCCAGTACTTC	CASSGASGFKETQYF
NA	TRBV5-1	TRBD2	TRBJ2-3	TGCGCCAGCAGCTTGCAACTAGCGGGAGGGCCGGCAGATACGCAGTATTTT	CASSLQLAGGPADTQYF
NA	TRBV11-2	NA	TRBJ2-7	TGTGCCAGCAGCGCTCTCCAGGGAGGTCCCTACGAGCAGTACTTC	CASSALQGGPYEQYF
few	TRBV2	TRBD1	TRBJ1-4	TGTGCCAGCAGCGGGACAGGGTTTGAAAAACTGTTTTTT	CASSGTGFEKLFF